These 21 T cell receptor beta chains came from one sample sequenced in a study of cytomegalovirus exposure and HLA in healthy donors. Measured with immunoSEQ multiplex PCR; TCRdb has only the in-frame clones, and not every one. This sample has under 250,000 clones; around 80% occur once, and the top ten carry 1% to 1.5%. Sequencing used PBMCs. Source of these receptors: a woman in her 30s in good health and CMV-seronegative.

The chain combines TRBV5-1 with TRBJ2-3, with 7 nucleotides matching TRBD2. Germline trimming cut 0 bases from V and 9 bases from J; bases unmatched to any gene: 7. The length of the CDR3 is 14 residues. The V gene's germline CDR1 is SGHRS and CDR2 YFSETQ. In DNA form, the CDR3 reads TGCGCCAGCAGCTTGGCGAGCGGGGCGGACACGCAGTATTTT. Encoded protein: CASSLASGADTQYF.

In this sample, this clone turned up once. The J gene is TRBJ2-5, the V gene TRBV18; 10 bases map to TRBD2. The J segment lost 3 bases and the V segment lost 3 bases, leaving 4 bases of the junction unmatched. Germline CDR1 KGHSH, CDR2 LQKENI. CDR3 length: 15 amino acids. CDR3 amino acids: CASSPQAGGKETQYF. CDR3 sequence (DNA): TGTGCCAGCTCACCCCAAGCGGGGGGGAAAGAGACCCAGTACTTC.

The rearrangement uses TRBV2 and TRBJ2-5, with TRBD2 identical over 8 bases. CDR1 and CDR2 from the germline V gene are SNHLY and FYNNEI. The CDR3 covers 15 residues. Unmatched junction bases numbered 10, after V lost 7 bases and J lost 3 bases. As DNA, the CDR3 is TGTGCCAGCAATACCCAGCGGGAGATTAAAGAGACCCAGTACTTC. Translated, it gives CASNTQREIKETQYF.

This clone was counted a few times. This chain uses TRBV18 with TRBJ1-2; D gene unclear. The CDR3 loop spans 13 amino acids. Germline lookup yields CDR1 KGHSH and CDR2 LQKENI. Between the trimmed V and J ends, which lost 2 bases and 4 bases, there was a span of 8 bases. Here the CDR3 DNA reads TGTGCCAGCTCACCAGTACCACTCTATGGCTACACCTTC. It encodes CASSPVPLYGYTF.

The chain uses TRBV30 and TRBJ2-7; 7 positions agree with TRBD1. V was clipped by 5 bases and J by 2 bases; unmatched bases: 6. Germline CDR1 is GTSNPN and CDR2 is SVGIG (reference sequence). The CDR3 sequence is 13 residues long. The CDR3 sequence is CAWGDRAPYEQYF. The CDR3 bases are TGTGCCTGGGGCGACAGGGCGCCCTACGAGCAGTACTTC.

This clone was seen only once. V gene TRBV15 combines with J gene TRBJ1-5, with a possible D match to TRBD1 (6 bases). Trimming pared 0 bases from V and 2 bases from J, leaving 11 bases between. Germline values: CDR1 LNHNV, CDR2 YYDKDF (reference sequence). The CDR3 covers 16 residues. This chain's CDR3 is CATSRDRRGGNQPQHF. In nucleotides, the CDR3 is TGTGCCACCAGCAGAGATCGCAGGGGTGGCAATCAGCCCCAGCATTTT.

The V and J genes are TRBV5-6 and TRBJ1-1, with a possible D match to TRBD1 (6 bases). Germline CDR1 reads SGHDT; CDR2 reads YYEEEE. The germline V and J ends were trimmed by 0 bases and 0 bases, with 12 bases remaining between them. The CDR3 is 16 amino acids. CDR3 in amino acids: CASSLEWGQVNTEAFF. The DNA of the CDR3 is TGTGCCAGCAGCTTGGAGTGGGGGCAGGTGAACACTGAAGCTTTCTTT.

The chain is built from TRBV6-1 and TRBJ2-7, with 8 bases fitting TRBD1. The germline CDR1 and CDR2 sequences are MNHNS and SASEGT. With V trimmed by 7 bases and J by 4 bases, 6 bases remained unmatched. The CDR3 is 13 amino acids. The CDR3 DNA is TGTGCCAGCACCAGGGGGCAGAGGTACGAGCAGTACTTC. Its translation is CASTRGQRYEQYF.

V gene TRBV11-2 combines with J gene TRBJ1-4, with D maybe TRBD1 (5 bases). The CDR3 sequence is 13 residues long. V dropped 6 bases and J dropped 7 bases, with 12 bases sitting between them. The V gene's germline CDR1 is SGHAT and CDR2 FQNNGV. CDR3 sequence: CASRYRRGEKLFF. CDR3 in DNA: TGTGCCAGCAGGTACAGAAGGGGTGAAAAACTGTTTTTT. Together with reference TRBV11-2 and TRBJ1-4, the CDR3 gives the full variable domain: EAGVAQSPRYKIIEKRQSVAFWCNPISGHATLYWYQQILGQGPKLLIQFQNNGVVDDSQLPKDRFSAERLKGVDSTLKIQPAKLEDSAVYLCASRYRRGEKLFFGSGTQLSVL.

Here the CDR3 DNA reads TGTGCCAGTAGTCTTAAACAGGGGAACTTTGGAAACACCATATATTTT. Translated: CASSLKQGNFGNTIYF. This chain uses TRBV19 with TRBJ1-3; 7 bases map to TRBD1. Trimming took 5 bases from V and 3 from J; bases not matched to a gene: 10. The V gene's germline CDR1 is LNHDA and CDR2 SQIVND (reference sequence). The CDR3 extends over 16 amino acids.

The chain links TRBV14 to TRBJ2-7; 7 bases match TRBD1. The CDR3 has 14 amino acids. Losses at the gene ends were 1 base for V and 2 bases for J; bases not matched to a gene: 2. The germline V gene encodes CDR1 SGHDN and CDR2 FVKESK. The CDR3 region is CASSQVTGAYEQYF. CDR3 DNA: TGTGCCAGCAGCCAAGTAACAGGGGCCTACGAGCAGTACTTC.

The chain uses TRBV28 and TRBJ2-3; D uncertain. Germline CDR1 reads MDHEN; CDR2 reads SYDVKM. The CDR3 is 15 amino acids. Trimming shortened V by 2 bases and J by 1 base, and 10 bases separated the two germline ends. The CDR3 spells CASSLALAGTDTQYF. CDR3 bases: TGTGCCAGCAGTTTAGCCCTCGCGGGCACAGATACGCAGTATTTT.

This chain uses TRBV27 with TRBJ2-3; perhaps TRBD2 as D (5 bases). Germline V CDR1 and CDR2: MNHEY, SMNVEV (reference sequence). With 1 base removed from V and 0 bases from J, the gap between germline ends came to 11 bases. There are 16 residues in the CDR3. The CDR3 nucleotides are TGTGCCAGCAGTTTATTCGGCGGGCAGAGCACAGATACGCAGTATTTT. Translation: CASSLFGGQSTDTQYF.

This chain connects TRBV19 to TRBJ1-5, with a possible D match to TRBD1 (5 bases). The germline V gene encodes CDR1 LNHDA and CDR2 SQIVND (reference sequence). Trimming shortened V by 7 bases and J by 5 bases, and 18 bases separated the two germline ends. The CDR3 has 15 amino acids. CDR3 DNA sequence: TGTGCCAGTACCCCCAGGGTCCAGGGCGATCAGCCCCAGCATTTT. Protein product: CASTPRVQGDQPQHF.

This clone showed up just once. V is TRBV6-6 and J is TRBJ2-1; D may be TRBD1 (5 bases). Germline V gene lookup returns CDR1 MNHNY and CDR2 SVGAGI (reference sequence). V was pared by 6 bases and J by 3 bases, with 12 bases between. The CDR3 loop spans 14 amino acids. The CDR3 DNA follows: TGTGCCAGCAGGCCATTTGGACACTACAATGAGCAGTTCTTC. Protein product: CASRPFGHYNEQFF.

The CDR3 spells CASSLMPGRNGELFF. CDR3 DNA sequence: TGTGCCAGCAGCTTAATGCCAGGGCGCAACGGGGAGCTGTTTTTT. The chain uses TRBV11-2 and TRBJ2-2, with TRBD1 as a possible D gene (5 bases). V gave up 2 bases and J gave up 7 bases, with 14 bases separating them. Germline loops: CDR1 SGHAT, CDR2 FQNNGV. This CDR3 spans 15 amino acids.

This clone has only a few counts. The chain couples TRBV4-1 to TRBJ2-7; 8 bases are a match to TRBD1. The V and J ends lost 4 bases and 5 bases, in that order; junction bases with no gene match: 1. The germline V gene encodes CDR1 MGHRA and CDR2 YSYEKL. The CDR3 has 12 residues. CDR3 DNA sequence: TGCGCCAGCAGCCGGACAGGGAACGAGCAGTACTTC. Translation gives CASSRTGNEQYF.

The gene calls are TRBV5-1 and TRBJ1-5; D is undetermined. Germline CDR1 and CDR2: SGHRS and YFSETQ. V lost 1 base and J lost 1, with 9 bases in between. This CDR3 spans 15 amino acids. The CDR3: CASSLSPGSNQPQHF. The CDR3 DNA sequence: TGCGCCAGCAGCTTGAGTCCGGGGAGCAATCAGCCCCAGCATTTT. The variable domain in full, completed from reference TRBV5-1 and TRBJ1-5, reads KAGVTQTPRYLIKTRGQQVTLSCSPISGHRSVSWYQQTPGQGLQFLFEYFSETQRNKGNFPGRFSGRQFSNSRSEMNVSTLELGDSALYLCASSLSPGSNQPQHFGDGTRLSIL.

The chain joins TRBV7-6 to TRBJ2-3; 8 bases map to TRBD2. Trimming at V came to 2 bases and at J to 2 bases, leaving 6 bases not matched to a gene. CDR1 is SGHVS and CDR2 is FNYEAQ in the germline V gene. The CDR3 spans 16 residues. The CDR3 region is CASSLNGAGVTDTQYF. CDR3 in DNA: TGTGCCAGCAGCTTAAATGGAGCGGGGGTCACAGATACGCAGTATTTT.

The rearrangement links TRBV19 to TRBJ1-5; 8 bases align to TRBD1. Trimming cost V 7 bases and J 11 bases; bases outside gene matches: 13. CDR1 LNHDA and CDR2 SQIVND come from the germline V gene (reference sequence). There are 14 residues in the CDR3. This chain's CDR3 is CASTGQGGKRAQHF. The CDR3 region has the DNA TGTGCCAGTACCGGACAGGGTGGGAAAAGGGCCCAGCATTTT. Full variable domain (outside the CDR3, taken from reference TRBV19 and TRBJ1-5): DGGITQSPKYLFRKEGQNVTLSCEQNLNHDAMYWYRQDPGQGLRLIYYSQIVNDFQKGDIAEGYSVSREKKESFPLTVTSAQKNPTAFYLCASTGQGGKRAQHFGDGTRLSIL.

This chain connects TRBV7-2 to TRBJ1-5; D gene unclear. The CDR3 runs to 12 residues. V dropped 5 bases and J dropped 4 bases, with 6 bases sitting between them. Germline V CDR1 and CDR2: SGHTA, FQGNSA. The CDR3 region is CASSLLNQPQHF. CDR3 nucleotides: TGTGCCAGCAGCCTCCTGAATCAGCCCCAGCATTTT.